Each of the 23 T cell receptor beta chains below was sequenced from the same sample in a study of shared clonotypes between healthy human individuals. The protocol was immunoSEQ multiplex PCR, while the TCRdb copy is restricted to in-frame clones and leaves out a portion. The sample has more than 1,200,000 clones, 98% seen once. Sequencing was performed on naive CD4+ T cells sorted from blood. Subset defined: CD45RA+ positively selected. Receptor source: a young man in good health.

The chain recombines TRBV28 with TRBJ2-1, with a possible D match to TRBD2 (5 bases). Germline assignment: CDR1 MDHEN and CDR2 SYDVKM. Trimming left V 3 bases short and J 5 bases short, with 5 bases between. This CDR3 region has 12 residues. For the CDR3, the DNA is TGTGCCAGCAGTTTGCGGGACAATGAGCAGTTCTTC. This gives the protein CASSLRDNEQFF.

J is TRBJ1-1 and V is TRBV28; tentative D call: TRBD1 (5 bases). Trimming took off 5 bases at V and 7 bases at J, with 20 bases between the two ends. The CDR3 runs to 15 residues. Germline loops: CDR1 MDHEN, CDR2 SYDVKM. The CDR3 is CASSVEGRRTVEAFF. DNA of the CDR3: TGTGCCAGCAGTGTGGAGGGGCGAAGGACGGTTGAAGCTTTCTTT.

This clone occurred once. V usage is TRBV2 and J usage is TRBJ2-3, with a tentative D call TRBD2 (5 bases). The CDR3 spans 15 residues. The ends were cut back, 2 bases at V and 0 bases at J, with 9 bases in the middle. Germline V gives CDR1 SNHLY, CDR2 FYNNEI. Written as DNA, the CDR3 is TGTGCCAGCAGTGAACATGGGAGCAGCACAGATACGCAGTATTTT. The encoded protein is CASSEHGSSTDTQYF.

The chain is built from TRBV20-1 and TRBJ2-7; no firm D call. Trimming pared 6 bases from V and 7 bases from J, leaving 13 bases between. Germline loops: CDR1 DFQATT, CDR2 SNEGSKA (reference sequence). This CDR3 has 11 residues. CDR3 coding DNA: TGCAGTGCGACACCATTACTAGAGCAGTACTTC. It codes for CSATPLLEQYF.

This chain joins TRBV5-1 and TRBJ1-1; unclear D gene. There are 14 residues in the CDR3. Germline loops: CDR1 SGHRS, CDR2 YFSETQ. V shed 4 bases and J shed 1 base, with 11 bases lying between them. CDR3 nucleotides: TGCGCCAGCAGCCCTACGCAATCGAACACTGAAGCTTTCTTT. It is translated as CASSPTQSNTEAFF. The full variable domain, in which reference TRBV5-1 and TRBJ1-1 provide the parts outside the CDR3, is KAGVTQTPRYLIKTRGQQVTLSCSPISGHRSVSWYQQTPGQGLQFLFEYFSETQRNKGNFPGRFSGRQFSNSRSEMNVSTLELGDSALYLCASSPTQSNTEAFFGQGTRLTVV.

The chain uses TRBV4-3 and TRBJ2-5; D uncertain. Germline values: CDR1 LGHNA, CDR2 YSLEER. The V end was cut by 4 bases, the J end by 5 bases, with 11 bases between. CDR3 length equals 13 residues. The CDR3 sequence: CASSLLVGETQYF. In DNA form, the CDR3 reads TGCGCCAGCAGCCTCCTTGTCGGCGAGACCCAGTACTTC.

The chain employs TRBV13 and TRBJ2-2; 7 bases map to TRBD2. V gave up 2 bases and J gave up 4 bases; unmatched junction bases: 10. CDR3 length: 17 residues. CDR1 is PRHDT, CDR2 FYEKMQ, per germline (reference sequence). The CDR3 reads CASSLTSGLDGTGELFF. The CDR3 bases are TGTGCCAGCAGCTTAACCTCAGGACTAGATGGCACCGGGGAGCTGTTTTTT.

The genes are TRBV6-5 and TRBJ2-7; possibly TRBD2 for D (6 bases). Trimming left V 5 bases short and J 2 bases short, with 13 bases between. The germline CDR1 and CDR2 sequences are MNHEY and SVGAGI. The CDR3 has 14 residues. The CDR3 DNA is TGTGCCAGCAGTCGGCGGAGGGCCGCCTACGAGCAGTACTTC. Protein product: CASSRRRAAYEQYF.

As DNA, the CDR3 is TGTGCCAGCAGCATAGGACAGGGGGCTAACTACAATGAGCAGTTCTTC. Its protein is CASSIGQGANYNEQFF. J is TRBJ2-1 and V is TRBV5-8; TRBD1 aligns across 11 bases. This CDR3 spans 16 amino acids. Germline trimming cut 4 bases from V and 3 bases from J; bases unmatched to any gene: 6. CDR1 and CDR2 from the germline V gene are SGHTS and YDEGEE.

This chain uses TRBV4-3 with TRBJ2-7; D is uncertain. Trimming removed 0 bases from V and 1 base from J, with 10 bases in between. The CDR3 extends over 15 amino acids. Germline CDR1 and CDR2: LGHNA and YSLEER. CDR3 DNA sequence: TGCGCCAGCAGCCAAGATCGAGGCCGTTCCTACGAGCAGTACTTC. Translation: CASSQDRGRSYEQYF.

The chain employs TRBV19 and TRBJ2-7, with 7 bases fitting TRBD2. The CDR3 covers 14 residues. The V gene's germline CDR1 is LNHDA and CDR2 SQIVND (reference sequence). Trimming at V came to 10 bases and at J to 2 bases, leaving 11 bases not matched to a gene. The CDR3 reads CATATSEVPYEQYF. The CDR3 nucleotides read TGTGCCACCGCAACTAGCGAGGTTCCCTACGAGCAGTACTTC.

J is TRBJ2-1 and V is TRBV9; no definite D call. CDR3 length: 12 residues. Between the trimmed V and J ends, which lost 4 bases and 9 bases, there was a span of 11 bases. Germline CDR1 SGDLS, CDR2 YYNGEE. The CDR3 region is CASSQVGGEQFF. In DNA form, the CDR3 reads TGTGCCAGCAGCCAAGTAGGTGGTGAGCAGTTCTTC.

In the case of this clone: Within the sample, other DNA sequences also encode this same CDR3. The chain is built from TRBV20-1 and TRBJ2-1; D gene ambiguous. The V gene's germline CDR1 is DFQATT and CDR2 SNEGSKA (reference sequence). The length of the CDR3 is 10 residues. V was shortened by 6 bases and J by 8 bases, with 8 bases between the two germline ends. CDR3 loop: CSAGRDEQFF. The DNA of the CDR3 is TGCAGTGCCGGTCGCGATGAGCAGTTCTTC.

The chain links TRBV5-1 to TRBJ2-3, with no clear D. The germline V gene encodes CDR1 SGHRS and CDR2 YFSETQ. The CDR3 runs to 17 residues. V lost 4 bases and J lost 0, with 18 bases in between. CDR3 DNA sequence: TGCGCCAGCAGCCTGAAGACGCTTTCCCTCAGCACAGATACGCAGTATTTT. Translating it yields CASSLKTLSLSTDTQYF.

About this clone itself: The same CDR3 is also encoded by other DNA sequences in this sample. The chain links TRBV5-1 to TRBJ2-2, with TRBD2 matching 12 bases. Germline V gene data show CDR1 as SGHRS and CDR2 as YFSETQ. This CDR3 has 16 residues. V gave up 5 bases and J gave up 4 bases; unmatched junction bases: 6. In DNA, the CDR3 is TGCGCCAGCAGTTTACTAGCGGGAGGACGCACCGGGGAGCTGTTTTTT. It translates to CASSLLAGGRTGELFF.

The chain links TRBV18 to TRBJ2-1; possibly TRBD2 for D (6 bases). V lost 4 bases and J 0 bases, leaving 10 bases between the germline ends. The CDR3 has 15 amino acids. Germline V gene sequence: CDR1 KGHSH, CDR2 LQKENI. The CDR3 DNA sequence: TGTGCCAGCTCACTAGCGGCCAGCTCCTACAATGAGCAGTTCTTC. Translated: CASSLAASSYNEQFF.

The chain links TRBV10-3 to TRBJ2-5; possibly TRBD2 for D (5 bases). This CDR3 spans 16 amino acids. V was trimmed by 6 bases and J by 7 bases, leaving 24 bases between them. Germline V lookup: CDR1 ENHRY, CDR2 SYGVKD. The CDR3 is CAIRVSWVGRRGTQYF. Written as DNA, the CDR3 is TGTGCCATCAGGGTGAGCTGGGTAGGCCGCCGGGGGACCCAGTACTTC.

This chain uses TRBV14 with TRBJ2-1, with 10 bases fitting TRBD2. With V trimmed by 1 base and J by 9 bases, 9 bases remained unmatched. Germline V gives CDR1 SGHDN, CDR2 FVKESK. This CDR3 has 16 amino acids. For the CDR3, the DNA is TGTGCCAGCAGCCAAGCGGGTCTAGCGGGAGTGGGTGAGCAGTTCTTC. Its translation is CASSQAGLAGVGEQFF.

The chain is built from TRBV5-1 and TRBJ1-5; D is uncertain. V was shortened by 0 bases and J by 2 bases, with 12 bases between the two germline ends. Germline CDR1 reads SGHRS; CDR2 reads YFSETQ. The CDR3 spans 16 residues. The DNA for the CDR3 is TGCGCCAGCAGCTTGGGGGGTAATCTGGGCAATCAGCCCCAGCATTTT. This gives the protein CASSLGGNLGNQPQHF.

The V call is TRBV19, the J call TRBJ1-5; D is unclear. The germline V gene has CDR1 LNHDA and CDR2 SQIVND (reference sequence). The V gene lost 4 bases and the J gene lost 0 bases, with 19 bases spanning the gap. The CDR3 spans 18 residues. The CDR3 is CASSNRVRGTNSNQPQHF. The DNA of the CDR3 is TGTGCCAGTAGTAACCGGGTCCGAGGAACAAATAGCAATCAGCCCCAGCATTTT.

The chain combines TRBV1 with TRBJ2-4; TRBD1, the D gene given by the table, was not confirmed from the DNA. TRBV1 is a pseudogene. The CDR3 contains 15 residues. This CDR3 is CTSRHDRGEENIQYF. In DNA, the CDR3 is TGCACCAGCAGACACGACAGGGGCGAAGAAAACATTCAGTACTTC.

The gene calls are TRBV7-2 and TRBJ1-4; D ambiguous. The CDR3 contains 15 residues. Germline values: CDR1 SGHTA, CDR2 FQGNSA. Trimming left V 0 bases short and J 8 bases short, with 13 bases between. The CDR3 sequence: CASSLASILGEKLFF. DNA for the CDR3: TGTGCCAGCAGCTTAGCGTCGATACTAGGCGAAAAACTGTTTTTT.

The gene calls are TRBV7-2 and TRBJ2-1; D is ambiguous. The CDR3 loop spans 13 amino acids. The germline CDR1 and CDR2 sequences are SGHTA and FQGNSA. Trimming shortened V by 9 bases and J by 7 bases, and 16 bases separated the two germline ends. This chain's CDR3 is CASLRDHQNEQFF. CDR3 sequence (DNA): TGTGCCAGTCTGCGTGACCATCAAAATGAGCAGTTCTTC. Using reference TRBV7-2 and TRBJ2-1 for the parts outside the CDR3, the full variable domain is GAGVSQSPSNKVTEKGKDVELRCDPISGHTALYWYRQSLGQGLEFLIYFQGNSAPDKSGLPSDRFSAERTGGSVSTLTIQRTQQEDSAVYLCASLRDHQNEQFFGPGTRLTVL.